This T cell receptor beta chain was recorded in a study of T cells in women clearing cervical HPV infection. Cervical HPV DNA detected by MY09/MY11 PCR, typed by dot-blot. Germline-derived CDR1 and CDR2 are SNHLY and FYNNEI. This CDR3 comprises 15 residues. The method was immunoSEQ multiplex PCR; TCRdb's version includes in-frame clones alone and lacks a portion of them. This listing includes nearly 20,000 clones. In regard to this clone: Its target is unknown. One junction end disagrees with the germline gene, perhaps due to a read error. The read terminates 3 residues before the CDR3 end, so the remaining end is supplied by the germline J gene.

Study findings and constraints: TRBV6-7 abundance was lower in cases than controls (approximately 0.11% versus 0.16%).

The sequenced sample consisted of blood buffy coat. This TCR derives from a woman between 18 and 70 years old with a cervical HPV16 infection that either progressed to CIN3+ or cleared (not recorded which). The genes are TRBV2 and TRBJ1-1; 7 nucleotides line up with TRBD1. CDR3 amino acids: CASSGQAQLNTEAFF. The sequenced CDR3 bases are TGTGCCAGTAGTGGACAGGCACAACTGAACACTGAA. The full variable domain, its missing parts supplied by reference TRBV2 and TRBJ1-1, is EPEVTQTPSHQVTQMGQEVILRCVPISNHLYFYWYRQILGQKVEFLVSFYNNEISEKSEIFDDQFSVERPDGSNFTLKIRSTKLEDSAMYFCASSGQAQLNTEAFFGQGTRLTVV.